The 10 T cell receptor beta chains given below trace back to one sample, sequenced in a study of T cell responses to AZD1222 COVID-19 vaccine. Profiling relied on immunoSEQ multiplex PCR, and the TCRdb table lists in-frame clones only, not all of them. The table has about 90,000 clones, around 90% seen once. The source material was peripheral blood, sampled on day 0 of AZD1222 vaccination. These receptors all stem from an adult in good health.

This rearrangement joins TRBV6-5 to TRBJ1-5; D is ambiguous. This CDR3 comprises 14 residues. Per the germline V gene, CDR1 is MNHEY and CDR2 is SVGAGI. V was cut by 2 bases and J by 5 bases, with 10 bases left in between. Here the CDR3 DNA reads TGTGCCAGCAGTTACATGATCTATGATCAGCCCCAGCATTTT. It encodes CASSYMIYDQPQHF.

The chain uses TRBV18 and TRBJ1-1, with 8 nucleotides matching TRBD1. The CDR3 sequence is 14 residues long. Germline CDR1 is KGHSH and CDR2 is LQKENI. V was pared by 5 bases and J by 0 bases, with 2 bases of the junction left unmatched. This CDR3 reads CASSSQGVNTEAFF. CDR3 nucleotide sequence: TGTGCCAGCTCATCACAGGGGGTGAACACTGAAGCTTTCTTT.

The chain couples TRBV28 to TRBJ2-1; D is possibly TRBD1 (5 bases). Germline CDR1 and CDR2: MDHEN and SYDVKM. Between the trimmed V and J ends, which lost 6 bases and 0 bases, there was a span of 12 bases. The CDR3 contains 15 residues. In DNA, the CDR3 is TGTGCCAGCAGGACGCGACAGATCTCCTACAATGAGCAGTTCTTC. This gives the protein CASRTRQISYNEQFF.

V gene TRBV9 combines with J gene TRBJ2-7; D may correspond to TRBD1 or TRBD2 (6 bases each). Germline CDR1 and CDR2: SGDLS and YYNGEE. The CDR3 is made up of 13 amino acids. Between the trimmed V and J ends, which lost 4 bases and 3 bases, there was a span of 11 bases. This CDR3 is CASSKGGIYEQYF. The CDR3 DNA follows: TGTGCCAGCAGCAAGGGGGGTATCTACGAGCAGTACTTC.

The CDR3 coding sequence is TGTGCCAGCAGCCGCGAGGGACAGCCCAATTCACCCCTCCACTTT. As protein: CASSREGQPNSPLHF. This chain uses TRBV9 with TRBJ1-6; TRBD1 matches 7 bases. The CDR3 consists of 15 residues. The junction had 8 bases not matched to a gene; V was cut back by 4 bases and J by 7 bases. Germline CDR1 reads SGDLS; CDR2 reads YYNGEE.

This chain joins TRBV21-1 and TRBJ2-4; TRBD2 is taken as the D call from the table, unchecked against the DNA. TRBV21-1 is recorded as a pseudogene. The CDR3 length is 16 residues. The CDR3 loop is CARGGGERPGKNIQYF. The CDR3 region has the DNA TGTGCCAGGGGCGGGGGAGAACGGCCTGGCAAAAACATTCAGTACTTC.

This clone was found once. V and J are TRBV6-5 and TRBJ2-7; TRBD1 might be the D (6 bases). The CDR3 sequence is 15 residues long. Germline V CDR1 and CDR2: MNHEY, SVGAGI. V gave up 6 bases and J gave up 6 bases, with 21 bases separating them. In nucleotides, the CDR3 is TGTGCCAGCAGGCCAGCCTACTCGGGGACACTCGAGCAGTACTTC. Amino acid sequence: CASRPAYSGTLEQYF.

This clone was detected once. The rearrangement joins TRBV25-1 to TRBJ1-1; tentatively, D is TRBD1 (5 bases). V lost 2 bases, J lost 8 bases, and 15 bases lay in between. Germline CDR1 reads MGHDK; CDR2 reads SYGVNS. CDR3 length: 14 amino acids. The CDR3 nucleotides read TGTGCCAGCAGTGAACTGGGGACGGGGTCAGAAGCTTTCTTT. Encoded protein: CASSELGTGSEAFF.

CDR3 loop: CASRPRQGQGTDTQYF. CDR3 sequence (DNA): TGTGCCAGTAGACCGCGACAGGGTCAAGGCACAGATACGCAGTATTTT. This chain links TRBV19 with TRBJ2-3; 7 bases are shared with TRBD1. Germline loops: CDR1 LNHDA, CDR2 SQIVND (reference sequence). This CDR3 contains 16 residues. J was trimmed by 1 base and V by 6 bases; bases with no gene match: 10.

DNA of the CDR3: TGTGCCAGCAGCTTACAAGTACCTCTAAGCTCCTACAATGAGCAGTTCTTC. The encoded protein is CASSLQVPLSSYNEQFF. The rearrangement uses TRBV7-6 and TRBJ2-1, with D hard to call. Trimming cost V 2 bases and J 0 bases, with 14 bases left between them. The CDR3 runs 17 residues. CDR1 and CDR2 from the germline V gene are SGHVS and FNYEAQ.